Sequencing of this T cell receptor (beta chain) was carried out in a study of prognosis after radiotherapy for stage I lung cancer. For the study at large: Patients with non-small cell lung cancer were all judged medically inoperable. Study-wide results and caveats: The authors did not determine whether the expanded TCR clones were tumor-specific. Reports indicated that TRBV and TRBJ gene usage differed between patients with and without metastases, including differences in about nine V and a couple of J genes after SBRT.

Germline assignment: CDR1 WSHSY and CDR2 SAAADI. The V end was cut by 6 bases, the J end by 0 bases, with 14 bases between. The length of the CDR3 is 15 residues. TCR beta CDR3 amplification from genomic DNA was performed by two-round multiplex PCR. Initially, in first-round PCR, primers specific to each TRBV and TRBJ gene were used. Second-round PCR relied on universal primers. TCRdb reanalysed the multiplex PCR reads using MiXCR and keeps one entry per CDR3 protein. The sample consists of about 22,000 distinct CDR3 sequences, roughly 45% of them appearing once. The sample holds many counts of this clonotype. The antigen remains unidentified.

This TCR was recovered from a donor aged 50 or older with non-small cell lung cancer. Material: PBMCs, obtained before or after stereotactic body radiation therapy (not recorded which). V usage is TRBV10-2 and J usage is TRBJ1-2; TRBD1 might be the D (6 bases). Written as DNA, the CDR3 is TGCGCCAGCAGAGTCCAGACAGGTTCTAACTATGGCTACACCTTC. Translating it yields CASRVQTGSNYGYTF.